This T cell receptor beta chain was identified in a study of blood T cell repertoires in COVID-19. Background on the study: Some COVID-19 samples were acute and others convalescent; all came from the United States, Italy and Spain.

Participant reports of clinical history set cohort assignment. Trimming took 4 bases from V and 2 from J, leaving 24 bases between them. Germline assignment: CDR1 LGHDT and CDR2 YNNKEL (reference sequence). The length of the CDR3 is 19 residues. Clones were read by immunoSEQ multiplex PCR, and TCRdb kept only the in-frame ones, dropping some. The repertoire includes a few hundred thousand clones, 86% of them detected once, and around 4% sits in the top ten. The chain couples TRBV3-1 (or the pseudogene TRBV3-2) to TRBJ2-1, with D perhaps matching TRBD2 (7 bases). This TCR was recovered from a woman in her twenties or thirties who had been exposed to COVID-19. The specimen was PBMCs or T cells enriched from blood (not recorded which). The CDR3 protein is CASSLTGGPAVFAYNEQFF. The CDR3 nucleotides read TGTGCCAGCAGCCTTACCGGGGGGCCCGCTGTCTTCGCCTACAATGAGCAGTTCTTC.